The 31 T cell receptor beta chains presented below share a single source sample, sequenced in a study of OX40 agonist ivuxolimab in advanced cancers. The data were produced by immunoSEQ multiplex PCR, yet TCRdb's version contains in-frame clones alone and is incomplete. The sample lists 95,000 to 150,000 clones, approximately 90% seen once, with 0.8% to 1% in the top ten. Here the sequenced sample was CD4+ or CD8+ T cells sorted from blood, taken in a trial of the OX40 agonist ivuxolimab. Receptors originate from an adult with an advanced solid tumor such as melanoma, head and neck, liver or kidney cancer.

This sequence joins TRBV5-5 and TRBJ2-1; D ambiguous. V was shortened by 3 bases and J by 10 bases, with 2 bases between the two germline ends. The CDR3 is 9 residues long. Germline loops: CDR1 SGHKS, CDR2 YYEKEE (reference sequence). CDR3 sequence reads: CASSSEQFF. Here the CDR3 DNA reads TGTGCCAGCAGCTCGGAGCAGTTCTTC.

This chain joins TRBV28 and TRBJ1-5, with TRBD1 matching over 8 bases. This CDR3 comprises 18 residues. The germline CDR1 and CDR2 sequences are MDHEN and SYDVKM. V shed 6 bases and J 1 base; nucleotides not matched to a gene: 14. CDR3 region: CASSSDRGRGGSNQPQHF. Here the CDR3 DNA reads TGTGCCAGCAGCAGCGACAGGGGACGGGGTGGAAGCAATCAGCCCCAGCATTTT.

The chain has TRBV29-1 and TRBJ2-3, with a possible D match to TRBD2 (6 bases). The CDR3 sequence is 14 residues long. Trimming shortened V by 3 bases and J by 9 bases, and 19 bases separated the two germline ends. Per the germline V gene, CDR1 is SQVTM and CDR2 is ANQGSEA. For the CDR3, the DNA is TGCAGCGTTGAGGCCCCGACTAGACTCGGAACGCAGTATTTT. Protein: CSVEAPTRLGTQYF.

This chain uses TRBV7-8 with TRBJ2-5, with a possible D match to TRBD2 (7 bases). Germline V gives CDR1 SGHVS, CDR2 FQNEAQ. The V end was cut by 5 bases, the J end by 2 bases, with 18 bases between. This CDR3 contains 16 residues. The CDR3 region has the DNA TGTGCCAGCAGCACCTGGGGGGGCAGTAGGCAAGAGACCCAGTACTTC. Its translation is CASSTWGGSRQETQYF. The whole variable domain, filled in from reference TRBV7-8 and TRBJ2-5, reads GAGVSQSPRYKVAKRGQDVALRCDPISGHVSLFWYQQALGQGPEFLTYFQNEAQLDKSGLPSDRFFAERPEGSVSTLKIQRTQQEDSAVYLCASSTWGGSRQETQYFGPGTRLLVL.

CDR3 amino acids: CASSRPDGYNEQFF. CDR3 in DNA: TGTGCCAGCAGTCGCCCCGACGGATACAATGAGCAGTTCTTC. This chain uses TRBV28 with TRBJ2-1; D is unclear. Germline CDR1 MDHEN, CDR2 SYDVKM. The CDR3 spans 14 residues. V gave up 5 bases and J gave up 4 bases, with 12 bases separating them.

This CDR3 is CASSQSIRQKAFSSGNTIYF. The CDR3 nucleotides read TGCGCCAGCAGTCAATCAATCCGACAGAAGGCCTTTAGCTCTGGAAACACCATATATTTT. The chain employs TRBV23-1 and TRBJ1-3; D is possibly TRBD1 (5 bases). TRBV23-1 is sorted into the ORF group, with uncertain function. V shed 0 bases and J shed 0 bases, with 21 bases lying between them. The CDR3 covers 20 residues.

This chain links TRBV18 with TRBJ1-1; no firm D call. This CDR3 spans 15 amino acids. Germline loops: CDR1 KGHSH, CDR2 LQKENI. The V and J ends lost 3 bases and 4 bases respectively, with 15 bases between them. For the CDR3, the DNA is TGTGCCAGCTCACCTCCGGGCGGTGCGTTCACTGAAGCTTTCTTT. Encoded protein: CASSPPGGAFTEAFF.

This chain joins TRBV7-8 and TRBJ1-2; D ambiguous. Germline CDR1 is SGHVS and CDR2 is FQNEAQ. The CDR3 loop spans 17 amino acids. Between the trimmed V and J ends, which lost 1 base and 0 bases, there was a span of 15 bases. The CDR3 coding sequence is TGTGCCAGCAGCTTAGGTTTTCCCGGCAGTTCTAACTATGGCTACACCTTC. Translated: CASSLGFPGSSNYGYTF.

The rearrangement links TRBV28 to TRBJ2-7; 9 bases align to TRBD2. Germline V gene data show CDR1 as MDHEN and CDR2 as SYDVKM. V trimming: 2 bases; J trimming: 1 base; junction bases outside the gene matches: 3. The CDR3 has 15 residues. The CDR3: CASSLHSGGSYEQYF. CDR3 bases: TGTGCCAGCAGTTTACATAGCGGGGGTTCCTACGAGCAGTACTTC. The complete variable domain, with remaining parts taken from reference TRBV28 and TRBJ2-7, reads DVKVTQSSRYLVKRTGEKVFLECVQDMDHENMFWYRQDPGLGLRLIYFSYDVKMKEKGDIPEGYSVSREKKERFSLILESASTNQTSMYLCASSLHSGGSYEQYFGPGTRLTVT.

V usage is TRBV30 and J usage is TRBJ1-5; no reliable D call. CDR1 is GTSNPN, CDR2 SVGIG, per germline (reference sequence). This CDR3 has 13 residues. Trimming took off 2 bases at V and 1 base at J, with 6 bases between the two ends. The CDR3: CAWSRASNQPQHF. The CDR3 region has the DNA TGTGCCTGGAGTAGGGCCAGCAATCAGCCCCAGCATTTT.

The rearrangement uses TRBV5-1 and TRBJ2-3; TRBD2 might be the D (7 bases). V was trimmed by 5 bases and J by 2 bases, leaving 15 bases between them. This CDR3 is built from 15 residues. Per the germline V gene, CDR1 is SGHRS and CDR2 is YFSETQ. The CDR3 loop reads CASSLGGAHTDTQYF. As DNA, the CDR3 is TGCGCCAGCAGTCTGGGGGGGGCCCACACAGATACGCAGTATTTT.

The chain is built from TRBV6-5 and TRBJ1-1; D is unclear. Germline V CDR1 and CDR2: MNHEY, SVGAGI. This CDR3 spans 13 amino acids. Trimming shortened V by 2 bases and J by 3 bases, and 7 bases separated the two germline ends. CDR3 sequence: CASSYLRYTEAFF. In DNA form, the CDR3 reads TGTGCCAGCAGTTACCTTAGATACACTGAAGCTTTCTTT.

The V gene is TRBV28, the J gene TRBJ2-4; TRBD1 matches at 11 bases. Per germline, CDR1 MDHEN and CDR2 SYDVKM. This CDR3 has 13 residues. The junction had 1 base not matched to a gene; V was cut back by 6 bases and J by 6 bases. The CDR3 DNA follows: TGTGCCAGCAGGGGACAGGGGGGAAACATTCAGTACTTC. Its protein is CASRGQGGNIQYF.

The chain is built from TRBV18 and TRBJ2-2, with a tentative D call TRBD2 (5 bases). The CDR3 runs 15 residues. Germline V gives CDR1 KGHSH, CDR2 LQKENI. Trimming took 3 bases from V and 5 from J, leaving 13 bases between them. In DNA, the CDR3 is TGTGCCAGCTCACCGCGGGCCCTAGGGACCGGGGAGCTGTTTTTT. Amino acid sequence: CASSPRALGTGELFF.

The CDR3 DNA reads as TGTGCCAGCACGGGGACAGGGGGCAATCAGCCCCAGCATTTT. Amino acid sequence: CASTGTGGNQPQHF. This rearrangement joins TRBV28 to TRBJ1-5, with TRBD1 identical over 10 bases. Per the germline V gene, CDR1 is MDHEN and CDR2 is SYDVKM. Trimming removed 7 bases from V and 2 bases from J; junction bases left unmatched: 2. The CDR3 contains 14 residues.

V and J are TRBV19 and TRBJ2-6, with 7 bases matching TRBD1. V lost 5 bases, J lost 4 bases, and 11 bases stayed unmatched. This CDR3 has 17 residues. Germline-derived CDR1 and CDR2 are LNHDA and SQIVND (reference sequence). The CDR3 DNA is TGTGCCAGTAGTGCCGCGTCAACAGGGGTCGGGGCCAACGTCCTGACTTTC. Encoded protein: CASSAASTGVGANVLTF.

V usage is TRBV7-9 and J usage is TRBJ2-1; 7 bases map to TRBD2. Trimming cost V 8 bases and J 2 bases; bases outside gene matches: 3. Germline lookup yields CDR1 SEHNR and CDR2 FQNEAQ (reference sequence). The CDR3 totals 13 residues. CDR3 sequence: CASPGGTYNEQFF. The DNA of the CDR3 is TGTGCCAGCCCGGGGGGAACCTACAATGAGCAGTTCTTC.

The V gene is TRBV14, the J gene TRBJ1-3; TRBD1 agrees at 8 bases. Germline V gene data show CDR1 as SGHDN and CDR2 as FVKESK. V was clipped by 4 bases and J by 3 bases; unmatched bases: 5. This CDR3 spans 15 amino acids. The CDR3 DNA sequence: TGTGCCAGCAGCCGTGGACAGGGCAGTGGAAACACCATATATTTT. Protein: CASSRGQGSGNTIYF.

This chain joins TRBV5-4 and TRBJ2-7; 7 bases are shared with TRBD1. Germline V gives CDR1 SGHNT, CDR2 YYREEE (reference sequence). The CDR3 extends over 12 amino acids. The V segment lost 0 bases and the J segment 6 bases; nucleotides outside the gene matches: 0. CDR3 residues: CASSLGTGEQYF. In DNA, the CDR3 is TGTGCCAGCAGCTTGGGGACAGGCGAGCAGTACTTC.

The V gene is TRBV28, the J gene TRBJ1-1, with D possibly being TRBD1 (6 bases). Deletions cut 3 bases from V and 0 bases from J, with 8 bases between. The CDR3 is made up of 14 amino acids. CDR1 is MDHEN and CDR2 is SYDVKM in the germline V gene. DNA of the CDR3: TGTGCCAGCAGTTTTGGGGACATGAACACTGAAGCTTTCTTT. Its translation: CASSFGDMNTEAFF.

The chain recombines TRBV28 with TRBJ2-7; 9 nucleotides line up with TRBD2. Looked up from germline, CDR1 is MDHEN and CDR2 is SYDVKM. The CDR3 contains 15 residues. J gave up 5 bases and V 5 bases, and 10 bases lay outside the gene matches. The CDR3 here is CASSPLTSGVDEQYF. Written as DNA, the CDR3 is TGTGCCAGCAGTCCACTGACTAGCGGCGTGGACGAGCAGTACTTC.

This clone was picked up one time. V usage is TRBV28 and J usage is TRBJ2-7, with D maybe TRBD2 (5 bases). Trimming shortened V by 6 bases and J by 0 bases, and 15 bases separated the two germline ends. The CDR3 loop spans 15 amino acids. From germline, CDR1 is MDHEN and CDR2 SYDVKM. This chain's CDR3 is CASSLSATISYEQYF. The CDR3 DNA follows: TGTGCCAGCAGCCTTAGCGCGACAATCTCCTACGAGCAGTACTTC.

This clone was picked up one time. The V call is TRBV5-1, the J call TRBJ2-1, with TRBD1 identical over 8 bases. V was clipped by 4 bases and J by 3 bases; unmatched bases: 6. The CDR3 is 15 amino acids. Germline V gives CDR1 SGHRS, CDR2 YFSETQ. The CDR3, as DNA: TGCGCCAGCAGCATCGGGACAGGAAACTACAATGAGCAGTTCTTC. Amino acid sequence: CASSIGTGNYNEQFF.

The chain combines TRBV14 with TRBJ1-3; D remains ambiguous. CDR3 length equals 16 residues. Per the germline V gene, CDR1 is SGHDN and CDR2 is FVKESK. V shed 3 bases and J shed 0 bases, with 12 bases lying between them. CDR3 DNA sequence: TGTGCCAGCAGCCAGGACTATGGGCTCTCTGGAAACACCATATATTTT. This sequence encodes CASSQDYGLSGNTIYF.

Details on this clone: This sample also contains other DNA sequences that code for the same CDR3. The genes are TRBV28 and TRBJ1-1; a possible D gene is TRBD1 (5 bases). The germline gives CDR1 MDHEN, CDR2 SYDVKM. V was pared by 5 bases and J by 1 base, with 8 bases between. The CDR3 is 13 residues long. The CDR3 nucleotides read TGTGCCAGCAGTGGGCAGGGGAACACTGAAGCTTTCTTT. The encoded protein is CASSGQGNTEAFF. The full variable domain, completed using reference TRBV28 and TRBJ1-1, is DVKVTQSSRYLVKRTGEKVFLECVQDMDHENMFWYRQDPGLGLRLIYFSYDVKMKEKGDIPEGYSVSREKKERFSLILESASTNQTSMYLCASSGQGNTEAFFGQGTRLTVV.

This sequence joins TRBV11-3 and TRBJ2-2; D not resolved. The CDR3 is 15 amino acids. Germline CDR1 SGHNT, CDR2 YENEEA. V was trimmed by 1 base and J by 1 base, leaving 7 bases between them. As DNA, the CDR3 is TGTGCCAGCAGCTTAGTACACAGGAACACCGGGGAGCTGTTTTTT. It specifies CASSLVHRNTGELFF.

The rearrangement uses TRBV27 and TRBJ1-2, with 8 bases fitting TRBD1. The CDR3 is 14 amino acids. V lost 5 bases to trimming and J lost 8 bases; unmatched junction nucleotides: 10. Germline values: CDR1 MNHEY, CDR2 SMNVEV (reference sequence). The CDR3 DNA sequence: TGTGCCAGCAGTCAAGGACAGGGCATCATCGGCTACACCTTC. This sequence encodes CASSQGQGIIGYTF.

The chain combines TRBV27 with TRBJ2-2, with TRBD2 identical over 8 bases. Germline trimming cut 4 bases from V and 7 bases from J; bases unmatched to any gene: 8. Germline CDR1 MNHEY, CDR2 SMNVEV (reference sequence). The CDR3 covers 15 residues. CDR3 sequence reads: CASSSPGLEVGELFF. Here the CDR3 DNA reads TGTGCCAGCAGTTCCCCGGGACTAGAAGTCGGGGAGCTGTTTTTT.

The CDR3 DNA sequence: TGTGCCAGCAGCGTAAGGACAGGGGGCTACAATGAGCAGTTCTTC. Translated, it gives CASSVRTGGYNEQFF. The genes are TRBV9 and TRBJ2-1; 10 bases map to TRBD1. V shed 1 base and J 3 bases; nucleotides not matched to a gene: 1. Germline values: CDR1 SGDLS, CDR2 YYNGEE. The CDR3 loop spans 15 amino acids.

This sequence joins TRBV18 and TRBJ2-1; 10 bases line up with TRBD2. This CDR3 contains 18 residues. J lost 7 bases, V lost 3 bases, and 15 bases had no gene match. Germline CDR1 and CDR2: KGHSH and LQKENI. CDR3 coding DNA: TGTGCCAGCTCACCGACGAGGACGGGAGCGGGAGGGGGAAATGAGCAGTTCTTC. The encoded protein is CASSPTRTGAGGGNEQFF.

V usage is TRBV12-2 and J usage is TRBJ2-2. TRBV12-2 is annotated as a pseudogene. This CDR3 spans 11 amino acids. The CDR3 protein is CASRFSGELFF. In DNA form, the CDR3 reads TGTGCAAGTCGCTTTTCCGGGGAGCTGTTTTTT.